Included here is one T cell receptor beta chain sequence, with context. Antigen: not known. The sample is drawn from a study of beta chain features in type 1 diabetes. Study results and limitations: TCRB repertoires of naive, central memory and Treg cells appeared more similar among patients than among healthy donors.

Expressed TCRB transcripts were sequenced because the isolated RNA had all been reverse transcribed beforehand. Naive, central memory and regulatory T cell samples produced a mean of roughly 3.9 million reads. Some clones are missing from TCRdb's copy, which holds only in-frame ones; the method was immunoSEQ multiplex PCR. The top ten clones hold around 0.02% of a sample with 900,000 or so clones, 15% to 20% of them seen once. Looked up from germline, CDR1 is MNHNS and CDR2 is SASEGT. The V and J ends lost 2 bases and 7 bases, in that order; junction bases with no gene match: 3. The CDR3 is 13 residues long.

The rearrangement links TRBV6-1 to TRBJ1-1; 8 bases are a match to TRBD1. The source is a woman aged 18 to 35 in good health. Sequences were obtained from naive CD4+ T cells from blood. The chain's CDR3 is CASSEWDRSEAFF. The DNA of the CDR3 is TGTGCCAGCAGTGAATGGGACAGGAGTGAAGCTTTCTTT.